This TCR beta chain was captured by sequencing in a study of T cell repertoires in cytomegalovirus infection. In the study overall: Shared public TCR beta signatures pointed to both CMV infection and a matching HLA type.

Study findings and constraints: The cumulative frequency of public TCR beta families identified carriers of CMV plus the relevant HLA. It was HLA-C-restricted CMV-specific TCR beta clonotypes that dominated the response ex vivo.

Details on this clonotype: Its antigen is not identified.

TCRdb fed the reads into MiXCR, producing one record per CDR3 protein. The sample holds 740,000 or so distinct CDR3 sequences, 35% seen once. Germline V gives CDR1 ENHRY, CDR2 SYGVKD. Trimming took off 6 bases at V and 4 bases at J, with 10 bases between the two ends. CDR3 length: 12 amino acids. Source material: PBMCs. This receptor was taken from a human donor in good health (CMV status not recorded). Some clones in this sample may be carry-over from other donors' samples. This chain links TRBV10-3 with TRBJ2-7, with D unresolved. CDR3 sequence (DNA): TGTGCCATCAGCGAGAGTGGTTACGAGCAGTACTTC. This gives the protein CAISESGYEQYF.